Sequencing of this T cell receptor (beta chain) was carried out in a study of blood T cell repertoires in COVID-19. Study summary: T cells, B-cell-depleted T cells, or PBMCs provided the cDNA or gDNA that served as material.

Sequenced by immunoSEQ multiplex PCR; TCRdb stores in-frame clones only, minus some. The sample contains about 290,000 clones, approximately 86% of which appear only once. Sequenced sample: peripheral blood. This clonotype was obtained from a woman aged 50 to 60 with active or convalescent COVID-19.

The CDR3 DNA sequence: TGTGCCAGCAGCTTGGCCGGGACAGGGGGGAATCAGCCCCAGCATTTT. Translation: CASSLAGTGGNQPQHF. This rearrangement joins TRBV5-5 to TRBJ1-5; TRBD1 aligns across 11 bases. V dropped 0 bases and J dropped 4; count of bases not matched to a gene: 3. Germline CDR1 reads SGHKS; CDR2 reads YYEKEE (reference sequence). This CDR3 is built from 16 residues.